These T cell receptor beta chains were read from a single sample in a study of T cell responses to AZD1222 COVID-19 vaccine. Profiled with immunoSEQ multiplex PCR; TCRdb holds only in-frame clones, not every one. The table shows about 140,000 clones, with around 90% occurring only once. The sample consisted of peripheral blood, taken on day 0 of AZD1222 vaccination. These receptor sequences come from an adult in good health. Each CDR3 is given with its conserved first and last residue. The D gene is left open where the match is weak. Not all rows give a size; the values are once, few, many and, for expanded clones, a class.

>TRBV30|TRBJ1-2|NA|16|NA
TGTGCCTGGGGAATGGGGACCGTACTATCGGCGACTGGCTACACCTTC
CAWGMGTVLSATGYTF
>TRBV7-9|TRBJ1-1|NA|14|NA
TGTGCCAGCAGCCCCGGACAGTATCTCACTGAAGCTTTCTTT
CASSPGQYLTEAFF
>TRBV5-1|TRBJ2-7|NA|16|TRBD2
TGCGCCAGCAGCTTGGATACTAGCGGGAGCTCCTACGAGCAGTACTTC
CASSLDTSGSSYEQYF
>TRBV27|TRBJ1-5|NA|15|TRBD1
TGTGCCAGCAGACCGGGACAGCATAGCAATCAGCCCCAGCATTTT
CASRPGQHSNQPQHF
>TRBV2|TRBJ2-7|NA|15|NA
TGTGCCAGCATGGACGGGCGGAAAAGCTCCTACGAGCAGTACTTC
CASMDGRKSSYEQYF
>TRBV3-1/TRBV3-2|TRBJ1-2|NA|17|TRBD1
TGTGCCAGCAGCCAAGCCGAGTGGACAGGGGGCATCTATGGCTACACCTTC
CASSQAEWTGGIYGYTF
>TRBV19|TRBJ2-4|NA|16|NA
TGTGCCAGTAGACACCCGCGAGGGCTAGCCAAAAACATTCAGTACTTC
CASRHPRGLAKNIQYF
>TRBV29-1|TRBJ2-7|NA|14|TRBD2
TGCAGCGTTGAAGAGCGGGGTAGCGGGAGGGAGCAGTACTTC
CSVEERGSGREQYF
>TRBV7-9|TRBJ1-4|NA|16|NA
TGTGCCAGCAGCTTAGCCGACCGGGACGGTGATGAAAAACTGTTTTTT
CASSLADRDGDEKLFF
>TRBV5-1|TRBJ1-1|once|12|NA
TGCGCCAGCAGCTTGGGACATTCCGAAGCTTTCTTT
CASSLGHSEAFF
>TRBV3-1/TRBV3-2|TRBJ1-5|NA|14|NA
TGTGCCAGCAGCCAAGAAGGGGGGGGTCAGCCCCAGCATTTT
CASSQEGGGQPQHF
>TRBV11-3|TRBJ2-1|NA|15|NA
TGTGCCAGCAGCTTAGCCCGGGATTCCTACAATGAGCAGTTCTTC
CASSLARDSYNEQFF
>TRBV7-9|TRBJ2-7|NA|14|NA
TGTGCCAGCAGCCCAGACAGAGATTCCTACGAGCAGTACTTC
CASSPDRDSYEQYF
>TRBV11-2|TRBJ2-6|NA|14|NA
TGTGCCAGCAGCTTGGGCTCTGGGGCCAACGTCCTGACTTTC
CASSLGSGANVLTF
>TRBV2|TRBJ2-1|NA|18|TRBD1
TGTGCCAGCAGTCCACCTACCCAAATGACAGGGTTCTACAATGAGCAGTTCTTC
CASSPPTQMTGFYNEQFF
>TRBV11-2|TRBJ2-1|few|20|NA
TGTGCCAGCAGCTTAGAGTTCAGCCGCTCCCTTCCGGGACTCGGGAATGAGCAGTTCTTC
CASSLEFSRSLPGLGNEQFF
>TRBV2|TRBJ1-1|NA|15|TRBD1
TGTGCCAGCAGTGAGGACAGGGGGTCCTTCACTGAAGCTTTCTTT
CASSEDRGSFTEAFF
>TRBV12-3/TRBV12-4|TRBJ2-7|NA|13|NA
TGTGCCAGCAGTTTGGGGGAAGGAGGCGAGCAGTACTTC
CASSLGEGGEQYF
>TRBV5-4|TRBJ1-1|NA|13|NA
TGTGCCAGCAGCTTGGTCAGTAACACTGAAGCTTTCTTT
CASSLVSNTEAFF
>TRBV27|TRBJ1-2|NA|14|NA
TGTGCCAGCAGTTACTCCATGTCGGTGAGTGGCTACACCTTC
CASSYSMSVSGYTF
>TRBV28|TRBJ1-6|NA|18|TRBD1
TGTGCCAGCAGCCTACCGGGACAGGGGTCGGCAAATCGATCACCCCTCCACTTT
CASSLPGQGSANRSPLHF
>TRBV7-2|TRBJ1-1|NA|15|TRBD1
TGTGCCAGCAGCGCCAGACAGGGGGCATCCGGTGAAGCTTTCTTT
CASSARQGASGEAFF
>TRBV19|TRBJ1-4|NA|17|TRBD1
TGTGCCAGCAAGGCGGTTGACAGGGGCTGGGCAGGTGAAAAACTGTTTTTT
CASKAVDRGWAGEKLFF
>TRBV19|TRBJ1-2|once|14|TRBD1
TGTGCCAGTAGTCCAGGGGGGCCGAACTATGGCTACACCTTC
CASSPGGPNYGYTF
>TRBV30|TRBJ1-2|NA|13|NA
TGTGCCTGGAGTGTGTCGGGGGCTGGTGGCTACACCTTC
CAWSVSGAGGYTF
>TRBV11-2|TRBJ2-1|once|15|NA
TGTGCCAGCAGCTTAGCTCCGGGTAGAGTCAATGAGCAGTTCTTC
CASSLAPGRVNEQFF
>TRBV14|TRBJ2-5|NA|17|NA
TGTGCCAGCAGCCAAGTCTTGGGCAGGGGTAGCCAAGAGACCCAGTACTTC
CASSQVLGRGSQETQYF
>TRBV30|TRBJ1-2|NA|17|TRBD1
TGTGCCTGGAGCCCGGGACAGCGACAATACCGTAACTATGGCTACACCTTC
CAWSPGQRQYRNYGYTF
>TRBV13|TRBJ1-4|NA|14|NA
TGTGCCAGCAGCCAGAGGGGGTCGTCGGAAAAACTGTTTTTT
CASSQRGSSEKLFF
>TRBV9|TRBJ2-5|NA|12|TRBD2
TGTGCCAGCCGGGGGGTGGAAGGGACCCAGTACTTC
CASRGVEGTQYF
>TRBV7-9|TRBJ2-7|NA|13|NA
TGTGCCAGCAGCCCCCGGGGGACCTACGAGCAGTACTTC
CASSPRGTYEQYF
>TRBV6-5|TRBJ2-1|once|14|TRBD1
TGTGCCAGCAGCGTGGACAGGGGAGGGAATGAGCAGTTCTTC
CASSVDRGGNEQFF
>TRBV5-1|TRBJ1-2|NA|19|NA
TGCGCCAGCAGCTTGGGCCGAATGGGCTTTTCGGGGCAAAGATATGGCTACACCTTC
CASSLGRMGFSGQRYGYTF
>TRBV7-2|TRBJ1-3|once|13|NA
TGTGCCAGCAGCTTGGAGGGCGGAAACACCATATATTTT
CASSLEGGNTIYF
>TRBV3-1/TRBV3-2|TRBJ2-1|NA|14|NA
TGTGCCAGCAGCCCAGTCATCGGGGGCAATGAGCAGTTCTTC
CASSPVIGGNEQFF
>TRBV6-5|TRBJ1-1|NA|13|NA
TGTGCCAGCAGTTACGAGAGGGGCACTGAAGCTTTCTTT
CASSYERGTEAFF
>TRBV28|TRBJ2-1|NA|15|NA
TGTGCCAGCAGTTTGGCTGACGGCTCCTACAATGAGCAGTTCTTC
CASSLADGSYNEQFF
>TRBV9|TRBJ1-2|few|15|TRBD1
TGTGCCAGCAGCGTCTATACAGGGGGCGGGGATGGCTACACCTTC
CASSVYTGGGDGYTF
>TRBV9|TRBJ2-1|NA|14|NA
TGTGCCAGCAGCCCTAGTGAGCCTTACAATGAGCAGTTCTTC
CASSPSEPYNEQFF
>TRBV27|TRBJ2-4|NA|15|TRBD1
TGTGCCAGCGGCGAACAGGGGGCGGTCAAAAACATTCAGTACTTC
CASGEQGAVKNIQYF
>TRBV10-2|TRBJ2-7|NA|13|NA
TGCGCCAGCATTGCGTTGGGGTCCTACGAGCAGTACTTC
CASIALGSYEQYF
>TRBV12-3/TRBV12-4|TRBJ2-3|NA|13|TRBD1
TGTGCCAGCACGGACAGGGGGGCAGATACGCAGTATTTT
CASTDRGADTQYF